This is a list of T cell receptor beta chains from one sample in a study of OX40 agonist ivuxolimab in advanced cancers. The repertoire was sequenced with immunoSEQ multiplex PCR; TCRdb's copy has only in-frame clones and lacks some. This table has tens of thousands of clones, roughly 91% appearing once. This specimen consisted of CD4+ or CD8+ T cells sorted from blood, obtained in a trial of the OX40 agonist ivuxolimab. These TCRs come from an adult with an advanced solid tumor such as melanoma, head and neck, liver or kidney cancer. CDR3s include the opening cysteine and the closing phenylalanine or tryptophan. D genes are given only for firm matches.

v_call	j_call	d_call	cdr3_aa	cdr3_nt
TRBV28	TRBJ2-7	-	CASVGVATYEQYF	TGTGCCAGCGTTGGGGTCGCTACCTACGAGCAGTACTTC
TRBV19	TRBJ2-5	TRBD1	CASSVTGIEETQYF	TGTGCCAGTAGTGTGACAGGGATCGAGGAGACCCAGTACTTC
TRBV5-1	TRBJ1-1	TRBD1	CASSLGTGGYTEAFF	TGCGCCAGCAGCTTGGGAACAGGGGGCTATACTGAAGCTTTCTTT
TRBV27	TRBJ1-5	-	CASGKGGDWAPQHF	TGTGCCAGCGGAAAAGGCGGGGACTGGGCGCCCCAGCATTTT
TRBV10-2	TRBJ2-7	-	CASSEEVGYEQYF	TGCGCCAGCAGTGAGGAGGTGGGATACGAGCAGTACTTC
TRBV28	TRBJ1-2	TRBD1	CASSSYRRTGTTNYGYTF	TGTGCCAGCAGTTCTTACCGGAGGACAGGGACTACTAACTATGGCTACACCTTC
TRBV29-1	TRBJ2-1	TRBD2	CSVGRTSVIF	TGCAGCGTTGGACGGACTAGCGTTATCTTC
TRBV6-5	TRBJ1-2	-	CASSYGTPGGYGYTF	TGTGCCAGCAGTTACGGGACCCCGGGAGGCTATGGCTACACCTTC
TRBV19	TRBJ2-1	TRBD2	CASASGIYNEQFF	TGTGCCAGTGCTAGCGGAATCTACAATGAGCAGTTCTTC
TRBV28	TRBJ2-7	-	CASSLGRTTDSYEQYF	TGTGCCAGCAGTTTGGGCCGGACGACGGACTCCTACGAGCAGTACTTC
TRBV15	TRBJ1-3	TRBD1	CATSTPDRGHGGNTIYF	TGTGCCACCAGCACCCCGGACAGGGGGCATGGGGGAAACACCATATATTTT